The 25 T cell receptor beta chains presented below share a single source sample, sequenced in a study of metastatic and nonmetastatic thyroid tumors. Thyroid surgery took place with no prior treatment in any patient. TCRdb called clones again from the PCR reads with MiXCR. The sample has about 14,000 clones, around 20% seen once; the top ten hold about 13%. Sequenced sample: blood. The receptors were sampled from a female donor with papillary thyroid cancer or a benign thyroid nodule (not recorded which). Some clones in this sample may be carry-over from other donors' samples.

At least ten counts were recorded for this clone. The V call is TRBV7-9, the J call TRBJ2-4; the D gene is possibly TRBD2 (6 bases). The germline V gene has CDR1 SEHNR and CDR2 FQNEAQ (reference sequence). The CDR3 contains 16 residues. V lost 6 bases and J lost 1, with 16 bases in between. The CDR3 DNA follows: TGTGCCAGCAGTCAAGGGGCGGGACGCGCCAAAAACATTCAGTACTTC. This gives the protein CASSQGAGRAKNIQYF.

Only one count was recorded for this clone. The chain links TRBV20-1 to TRBJ2-3, with 8 nucleotides matching TRBD1. V shed 3 bases and J 2 bases; nucleotides not matched to a gene: 7. Germline values: CDR1 DFQATT, CDR2 SNEGSKA (reference sequence). This CDR3 is 15 amino acids long. The CDR3 protein is CSARRRQGTTDTQYF. The CDR3 region has the DNA TGCAGTGCTAGGAGACGACAGGGGACCACAGATACGCAGTATTTT.

This clone turned up a few times. The CDR3 loop is CASLAGIMNTEAFF. In DNA form, the CDR3 reads TGTGCCAGCCTAGCAGGGATCATGAACACTGAAGCTTTCTTT. The V and J genes are TRBV6-1 and TRBJ1-1; possibly TRBD1 for D (5 bases). The CDR3 length is 14 residues. Trimming pared 8 bases from V and 0 bases from J, leaving 13 bases between. The germline V gene encodes CDR1 MNHNS and CDR2 SASEGT.

This clone has ten or more counts. The gene calls are TRBV7-7 and TRBJ2-7, with D perhaps matching TRBD1 or TRBD2 (5 bases each). This CDR3 contains 13 residues. Trimming pared 5 bases from V and 6 bases from J, leaving 14 bases between. CDR1 is SSHAT and CDR2 is FNYEAQ in the germline V gene (reference sequence). CDR3 nucleotides: TGTGCCAGCAGCCCTACGCCCGGGACCGAGCAGTACTTC. This encodes CASSPTPGTEQYF.

A few counts support this clone. The chain recombines TRBV27 with TRBJ1-1; D is unclear. The CDR3 covers 16 residues. The V and J ends lost 2 bases and 0 bases respectively, with 13 bases between them. CDR1 and CDR2 from the germline V gene are MNHEY and SMNVEV (reference sequence). The CDR3, as DNA: TGTGCCAGCAGTTTAAGTCGGCCCTCGGTGAACACTGAAGCTTTCTTT. Its protein is CASSLSRPSVNTEAFF.

This clone was seen at least ten times. This sequence may be a read error, since a much larger clone differs from it by one base. Other DNA sequences in the same sample also yield this CDR3. The chain employs TRBV11-1 and TRBJ2-3, with D maybe TRBD1 (5 bases). CDR3 length equals 14 residues. Germline lookup yields CDR1 SGHAT and CDR2 FQDESV (reference sequence). The CDR3 here is CASSSRTDTGTQYF. The CDR3 region has the DNA TGTGCCAGCAGCTCCAGGACGGACACAGGTACGCAGTATTTT.

This chain links TRBV28 with TRBJ2-5; 9 positions match TRBD1. The trim removed 2 bases at V and 5 bases at J, leaving 6 bases unmatched. This CDR3 is 15 amino acids long. Germline V gives CDR1 MDHEN, CDR2 SYDVKM. The CDR3 region has the DNA TGTGCCAGCAGTTTAAGGGACAGGGTTTACGAGACCCAGTACTTC. Amino acid sequence: CASSLRDRVYETQYF. The full variable domain, completed using reference TRBV28 and TRBJ2-5, is DVKVTQSSRYLVKRTGEKVFLECVQDMDHENMFWYRQDPGLGLRLIYFSYDVKMKEKGDIPEGYSVSREKKERFSLILESASTNQTSMYLCASSLRDRVYETQYFGPGTRLLVL.

The chain joins TRBV20-1 to TRBJ2-3; 12 bases align to TRBD2. The junction had 8 bases not matched to a gene; V was cut back by 3 bases and J by 7 bases. The CDR3 has 15 residues. Looked up from germline, CDR1 is DFQATT and CDR2 is SNEGSKA (reference sequence). DNA of the CDR3: TGCAGTGCTAGGACACTAGCGGGAGGTCCGCATACGCAGTATTTT. It codes for CSARTLAGGPHTQYF.

The chain uses TRBV6-1 and TRBJ2-1; perhaps TRBD1 as D (6 bases). Germline assignment: CDR1 MNHNS and CDR2 SASEGT. The CDR3 loop spans 16 amino acids. V was cut by 6 bases and J by 4 bases, with 19 bases left in between. CDR3 protein: CASSATGTWEYNEQFF. CDR3 sequence (DNA): TGTGCCAGCAGCGCTACCGGGACATGGGAATACAATGAGCAGTTCTTC.

V usage is TRBV11-2 and J usage is TRBJ1-6; tentative D call: TRBD1 (6 bases). The CDR3 runs to 15 residues. Germline CDR1 SGHAT, CDR2 FQNNGV. V was clipped by 4 bases and J by 7 bases, with 14 bases between them. CDR3 loop: CASSSVTGRNSPLHF. In DNA, the CDR3 is TGTGCCAGCAGCTCCGTCACAGGGAGGAATTCACCCCTCCACTTT.

J is TRBJ2-2 and V is TRBV9; D is perhaps TRBD1 (6 bases). Germline V gene lookup returns CDR1 SGDLS and CDR2 YYNGEE. There are 17 residues in the CDR3. CDR3 region: CAWSPKRWDTNTGELFF. The DNA for the CDR3 is TGTGCGTGGAGCCCCAAAAGGTGGGACACTAACACCGGGGAGCTGTTTTTT.

The chain links TRBV24-1 to TRBJ2-2; TRBD1 matches 9 bases. CDR3 length: 15 amino acids. Trimming took 3 bases from V and 9 from J; bases not matched to a gene: 7. Germline V gives CDR1 KGHDR, CDR2 SFDVKD. The CDR3 coding sequence is TGTGCCACCAGTGATGCCGGGACAGGGAGGCGGGAGCTGTTTTTT. This gives the protein CATSDAGTGRRELFF.

This clone was observed a few times. The chain is built from TRBV6-1 and TRBJ2-5; 13 bases are a match to TRBD2. This CDR3 spans 14 amino acids. The V segment lost 7 bases and the J segment 6 bases; nucleotides outside the gene matches: 5. CDR1 is MNHNS and CDR2 is SASEGT in the germline V gene. The CDR3 sequence: CASIGLAGVQTQYF. The CDR3 bases are TGTGCCAGCATTGGACTAGCGGGGGTCCAGACCCAGTACTTC.

The chain employs TRBV6-2 or TRBV6-3 and TRBJ2-7, with TRBD1 matching 11 bases. With 2 bases clipped from V and 3 bases from J, the junction kept 21 bases outside the gene matches. Germline CDR1 reads MNHEY; CDR2 reads SVGEGT. CDR3 length: 21 residues. CDR3 DNA sequence: TGTGCCAGCAGTTACGATCTATCGGGAGGGGGGACAGGGGGACGCATCTACGAGCAGTACTTC. Encoded protein: CASSYDLSGGGTGGRIYEQYF.

By proportion, this clone is medium-sized. The chain has TRBV6-1 and TRBJ1-4; 7 nucleotides match TRBD1. Germline V gene lookup returns CDR1 MNHNS and CDR2 SASEGT. The CDR3 runs to 12 residues. V lost 6 bases, J lost 7 bases, and 2 bases stayed unmatched. The CDR3 sequence: CASSDRAEKLFF. For the CDR3, the DNA is TGTGCCAGCAGCGACAGGGCTGAAAAACTGTTTTTT.

The genes are TRBV7-3 and TRBJ1-1, with a possible D match to TRBD1 (5 bases). The CDR3 contains 14 residues. The V gene's germline CDR1 is SGHTA and CDR2 FQGTGA. The ends were cut back, 5 bases at V and 10 bases at J, with 20 bases in the middle. The DNA of the CDR3 is TGTGCCAGCAGCCCAACCGGGGGACCTTTAGGAGCTTTCTTT. Its protein is CASSPTGGPLGAFF.

By frequency in the sample, this clone is medium-sized. The chain combines TRBV7-9 with TRBJ2-7; 7 bases align to TRBD2. Germline assignment: CDR1 SEHNR and CDR2 FQNEAQ (reference sequence). The CDR3 is 14 residues long. J was trimmed by 3 bases and V by 7 bases; bases with no gene match: 9. In nucleotides, the CDR3 is TGTGCCAGCACCGCCTCGGGGGGACTCTACGAGCAGTACTTC. The encoded protein is CASTASGGLYEQYF.

There are many counts of this clone. The rearrangement uses TRBV4-1 and TRBJ2-7; either TRBD1 or TRBD2 may supply D (5 bases each). Germline assignment: CDR1 MGHRA and CDR2 YSYEKL. Between the trimmed V and J ends, which lost 3 bases and 1 base, there was a span of 16 bases. This CDR3 is 16 amino acids long. The CDR3 reads CASSQTPGPGSYEQYF. The CDR3 region has the DNA TGCGCCAGCAGCCAGACCCCGGGACCCGGTTCCTACGAGCAGTACTTC.

In its sample, this clone is medium-sized. J is TRBJ1-6 and V is TRBV6-5; no definite D call. V was cut by 3 bases and J by 8 bases, with 14 bases left in between. The V gene's germline CDR1 is MNHEY and CDR2 SVGAGI. This CDR3 is 15 amino acids long. In DNA, the CDR3 is TGTGCCAGCAGTTATGGTCAGACCCCCTATTCACCCCTCCACTTT. It is translated as CASSYGQTPYSPLHF.

This clone is labeled as medium-sized. The chain recombines TRBV28 with TRBJ1-6; the D is unclear. Germline lookup yields CDR1 MDHEN and CDR2 SYDVKM. CDR3 length: 16 amino acids. V lost 3 bases to trimming and J lost 3 bases, with 12 bases between them. CDR3 DNA: TGTGCCAGCAGTTTTTCGAGTCGGGGCTATAATTCACCCCTCCACTTT. Translating gives CASSFSSRGYNSPLHF.

This clone was detected ten times or more. In DNA form, the CDR3 reads TGTGCCAGCAGCCCATATAGCGGGAGAACCACCGGGGAGCTGTTTTTT. Translated, it gives CASSPYSGRTTGELFF. The chain combines TRBV11-2 with TRBJ2-2; TRBD2 matches at 9 bases. This CDR3 has 16 amino acids. Losses at the gene ends were 5 bases for V and 4 bases for J; bases not matched to a gene: 8. From germline, CDR1 is SGHAT and CDR2 FQNNGV.

This clone was picked up many times. The genes are TRBV7-9 and TRBJ2-2, with 9 bases identical to TRBD1. After removal of 9 bases from V and 6 bases from J, the junction contained 11 bases not matched to a gene. Germline CDR1 and CDR2: SEHNR and FQNEAQ (reference sequence). CDR3 length: 15 amino acids. CDR3 bases: TGTGCCAGTACACCGGGACAGGGCTTATCCGGGGAGCTGTTTTTT. Its protein is CASTPGQGLSGELFF.

This clone is termed medium-sized. The chain recombines TRBV6-1 with TRBJ1-1; 10 nucleotides line up with TRBD1. Germline V gene sequence: CDR1 MNHNS, CDR2 SASEGT. The CDR3 contains 15 residues. The ends lost 5 bases at V and 4 bases at J; junction bases unmatched: 7. CDR3 in DNA: TGTGCCAGCAGTTCCCTGTGGACAGGGGGCACTGAAGCTTTCTTT. Amino acids: CASSSLWTGGTEAFF.

This clone was observed a few times. V and J are TRBV6-1 and TRBJ2-7; D is possibly TRBD1 or TRBD2 (5 bases each). CDR1 and CDR2 from the germline V gene are MNHNS and SASEGT. Trimming pared 5 bases from V and 2 bases from J, leaving 13 bases between. This CDR3 has 14 residues. Here the CDR3 reads CASSTGTGTYEQYF. The CDR3 DNA reads as TGTGCCAGCAGTACCGGGACGGGAACCTACGAGCAGTACTTC.

Concerning this clone itself: A read error is possible here, since a much larger clone lies one base away. The chain joins TRBV7-2 to TRBJ1-2, with 8 nucleotides matching TRBD1. With 3 bases clipped from V and 2 bases from J, the junction kept 2 bases outside the gene matches. This CDR3 is built from 14 residues. The germline gives CDR1 SGHTA, CDR2 FQGNSA. The CDR3 DNA follows: TGTGCCAGCAGCTTGGACAGGGAAAACTATGGCTACACCTTC. Translated: CASSLDRENYGYTF.